This T cell receptor (beta chain) was captured by sequencing in a study of T cell clonality in common variable immunodeficiency (dated by TCRdb to 2014 to 2015). This clone was seen only a few times. It has no known antigen specificity. Standard criteria were used to diagnose CVID, namely serum IgG, IgA and/or IgM reduced below the normal range together with specific antibody deficiency. The CVID group comprised about 46 subjects, approximately 15 female and roughly 30 male, aged roughly 9 to 65 years with a mean age of around 40. Most CVID patients and most healthy controls were of Caucasian heritage. Replacement immunoglobulin therapy had been administered to all CVID subjects for at least one year at the time of study participation. At the time of blood collection, no CVID subject was ill or was being treated with immunomodulatory or immunosuppressive medication. Heparinized peripheral whole blood samples of 5 to 8 ml were collected from each donor. Genomic DNA from adults with common variable immune deficiency (CVID) and from healthy adult controls was used for sequencing of TCRbeta CDR3 repertoires. To isolate peripheral blood mononuclear cells, diluted blood was subjected to density centrifugation over Hypaque 1077 or Ficoll-Paque. Genomic DNA was obtained from unsorted mononuclear cells through either Qiagen column purification or a centrifugation-based method.

For sequencing, equivalent amounts of genomic DNA were input from CVID and control samples. For every sample, a 60 bp segment covering the rearranged TCRbeta CDR3 region was amplified and then sequenced. TCRbeta amplification used the immunoSEQ assay, a bias-corrected multiplex PCR with high-throughput sequencing. The paper's data handling went like this. Every unique nucleotide sequence counted as a clone and was annotated with V, D and J genes, copy number and frequency. Sequences were labeled productive if in frame, and non-productive if out of frame or containing stop codons. As previously described, clonality was calculated on the basis of Shannon's entropy. The predicted amino acid sequences of productive clones were used to derive mean CDR3 Kyte-Doolittle hydropathy. The R hclust function was used to hierarchically cluster scaled V gene usage with Manhattan distance and complete linkage. Sharing of clones by CDR3 amino acid sequence was evaluated through resampling of 12 repertoires per group over 100 rounds. The repertoires were screened for more than 55 published EBV-specific TCRbeta sequences and a few hundred published CMV-specific TCRbeta sequences. A couple of CVID samples yielding fewer than 10,000 sequences were excluded from analysis, leaving under 45 CVID repertoires. TCRdb stores this immuneACCESS table with in-frame sequences only. Part of the clones is absent; in the studies checked, under half of the shortfall reflects unresolved V genes, and no reason is known for the rest. V and J calls and clone size are those listed in that table; D and trimming were worked out from the DNA. The table gives about 34,000 clones for this sample, with none occurring only once. Approximately 7% of the sample is held by the ten biggest clonotypes.

Broad study findings and their caveats: Healthy controls shared more TCRbeta clones with each other than CVID subjects shared among themselves (p < 0.0001). Correlations between repertoire features and clinical complications were limited by patient heterogeneity within the CVID cohort. TCRbeta clonality was higher in CVID subjects than in healthy controls (t-test p = 0.018), and the increase was most characteristic of about a third of subjects. Even though DNA input was equal, the average per sample came to about 81,820 unique sequences for controls compared with 30,000 to 40,000 for CVID samples. CVID TCRbeta sequences reportedly showed fewer deletions and N-nucleotide insertions and lacked highly modified clones with 13 or more V deletions. It was noted by the authors that sequencing of the repertoires of T cell subpopulations would be needed to clarify the cause of the increased clonality in CVID.

The sample comprised peripheral blood mononuclear cells. The receptor was isolated from a human donor with common variable immunodeficiency.

The CDR3 bases that were read are TGTGCCAGCAGCTCACGGTTCATGAACACTGAA. Its translation is CASSSRFMNTE. The full CDR3 is CASSSRFMNTEAFF. The chain is assembled from TRBV11-3 and TRBJ1-1; the D gene lacks a confident call. The read terminates 3 residues ahead of where the CDR3 ends, so the germline J gene completes it. Based on the germline V gene, the CDR1 and CDR2 sequences are SGHNT and YENEEA. Reading from cysteine to phenylalanine, the CDR3 counts 14 amino acids. Only the CDR3 bases that were read are kept: 33 of them, in frame from base 1. Deletion took 4 bases off V and 0 bases off J, with a span of 9 bases between the germline ends.